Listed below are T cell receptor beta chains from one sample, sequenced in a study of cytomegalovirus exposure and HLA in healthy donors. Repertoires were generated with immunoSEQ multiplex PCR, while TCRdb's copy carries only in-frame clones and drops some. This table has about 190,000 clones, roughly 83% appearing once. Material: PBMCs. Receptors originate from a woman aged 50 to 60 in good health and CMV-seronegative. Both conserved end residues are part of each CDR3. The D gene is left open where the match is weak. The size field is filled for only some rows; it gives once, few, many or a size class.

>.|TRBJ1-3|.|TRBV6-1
CASSVTGFSGNTIYF
TGTGCCAGCAGTGTCACAGGATTCTCTGGAAACACCATATATTTT
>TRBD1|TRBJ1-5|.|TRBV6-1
CASSKVGTGNQPQHF
TGTGCCAGCAGTAAAGTTGGGACAGGGAATCAGCCCCAGCATTTT
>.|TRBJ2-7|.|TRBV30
CAWSADSRPYEQYF
TGTGCCTGGAGTGCCGACTCTCGACCATACGAGCAGTACTTC
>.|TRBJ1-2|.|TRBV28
CASSSPRGERNYGYTF
TGTGCCAGCAGTTCGCCCCGGGGAGAACGAAACTATGGCTACACCTTC
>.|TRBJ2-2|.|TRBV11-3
CASSQTTGNTGELFF
TGTGCCAGCAGCCAAACCACAGGGAACACCGGGGAGCTGTTTTTT
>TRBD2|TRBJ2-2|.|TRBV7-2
CASSAGTSDLFSGELFF
TGTGCCAGCAGCGCGGGGACTAGCGATCTATTCTCCGGGGAGCTGTTTTTT
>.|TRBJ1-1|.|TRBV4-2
CASSPRGRWTEAFF
TGTGCCAGCAGCCCCCGCGGGAGGTGGACTGAAGCTTTCTTT
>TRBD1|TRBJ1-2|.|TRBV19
CASSPTGQHGYTF
TGTGCCAGTAGCCCTACGGGACAGCATGGCTACACCTTC
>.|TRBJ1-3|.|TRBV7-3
CASSLTAGAGNTIYF
TGTGCCAGCAGCTTAACGGCAGGGGCTGGAAACACCATATATTTT
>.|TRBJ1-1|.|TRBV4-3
CASTQGLSVNTEAFF
TGCGCCAGCACCCAAGGACTCTCCGTGAACACTGAAGCTTTCTTT
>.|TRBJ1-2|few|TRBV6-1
CASSEQGRYGYTF
TGTGCCAGCAGTGAGCAGGGCCGCTATGGCTACACCTTC
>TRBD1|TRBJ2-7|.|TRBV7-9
CASSLGTGYNEQYF
TGTGCCAGCAGCTTAGGGACAGGGTACAACGAGCAGTACTTC
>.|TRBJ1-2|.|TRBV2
CASSRGPGYGYTF
TGTGCCAGCAGCCGCGGGCCCGGGTATGGCTACACCTTC
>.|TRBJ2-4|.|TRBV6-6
CASSYSENIQYF
TGTGCCAGCAGTTATAGTGAAAACATTCAGTACTTC
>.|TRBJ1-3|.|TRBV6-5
CASSFGSSGNTIYF
TGTGCCAGCAGTTTTGGGAGCTCTGGAAACACCATATATTTT
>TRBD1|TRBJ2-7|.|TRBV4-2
CASSQDLVQGAVEQYF
TGTGCCAGCAGCCAAGATTTGGTACAGGGGGCGGTCGAGCAGTACTTC
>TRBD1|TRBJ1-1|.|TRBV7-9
CASSLSRTGGRNTEAFF
TGTGCCAGCAGCTTGTCCAGGACAGGGGGTCGAAACACTGAAGCTTTCTTT
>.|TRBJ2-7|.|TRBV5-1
CASSLGGVYEQYF
TGCGCCAGCAGCTTGGGGGGCGTCTACGAGCAGTACTTC
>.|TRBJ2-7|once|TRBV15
CATSRDSEQYF
TGTGCCACCAGCAGAGATAGCGAGCAGTACTTC
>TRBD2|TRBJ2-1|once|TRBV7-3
CASSLRRTSGRALEQFF
TGTGCCAGCAGCCTTAGACGTACTAGCGGGAGGGCCCTGGAGCAGTTCTTC
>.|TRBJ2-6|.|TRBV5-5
CASSLLPLGGSTGANVLTF
TGTGCCAGCAGCTTGTTGCCCTTGGGTGGGAGTACAGGGGCCAACGTCCTGACTTTC
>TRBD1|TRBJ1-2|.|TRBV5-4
CASSFLQGAIYGYTF
TGTGCCAGCAGCTTCCTACAGGGGGCGATTTATGGCTACACCTTC
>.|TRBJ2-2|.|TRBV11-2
CASSLGGAAGHTGELFF
TGTGCCAGCAGCTTAGGGGGCGCGGCAGGGCACACCGGGGAGCTGTTTTTT
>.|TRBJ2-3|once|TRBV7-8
CASTPLAGLVTDTQYF
TGTGCCAGCACCCCCCTTGCGGGGTTGGTCACAGATACGCAGTATTTT
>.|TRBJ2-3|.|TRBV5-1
CASSLGQASTDTQYF
TGCGCCAGCAGCTTGGGACAGGCTAGCACAGATACGCAGTATTTT
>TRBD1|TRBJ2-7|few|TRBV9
CASSQGQGVVYEQYF
TGTGCCAGCAGCCAAGGACAGGGTGTCGTCTACGAGCAGTACTTC
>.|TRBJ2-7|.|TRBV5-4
CASSVSGTTSYEQYF
TGTGCCAGCAGCGTATCCGGGACAACTTCCTACGAGCAGTACTTC
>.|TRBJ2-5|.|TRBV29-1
CSVLAIQETQYF
TGCAGCGTTCTTGCGATACAAGAGACCCAGTACTTC
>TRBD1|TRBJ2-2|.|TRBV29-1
CSVYSDRASSTGELFF
TGCAGCGTTTACTCGGACAGGGCCTCAAGCACCGGGGAGCTGTTTTTT
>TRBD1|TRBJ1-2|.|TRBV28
CASSWGGTGPKYTF
TGTGCCAGCAGTTGGGGGGGGACAGGGCCGAAGTACACCTTC
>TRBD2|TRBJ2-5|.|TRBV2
CASSPGGVRRETQYF
TGTGCCAGCAGCCCGGGGGGGGTCCGCCGAGAGACCCAGTACTTC
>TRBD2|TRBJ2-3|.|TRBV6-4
CASSAGTSGSTDTQYF
TGTGCCAGCAGTGCGGGGACTAGCGGGAGCACAGATACGCAGTATTTT
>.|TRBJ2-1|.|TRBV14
CASSPTGPSYNEQFF
TGTGCCAGCAGCCCTACAGGGCCTTCCTACAATGAGCAGTTCTTC
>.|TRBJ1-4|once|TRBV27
CASSLSTGSGEKLFF
TGTGCCAGCAGTTTATCGACAGGCTCAGGCGAAAAACTGTTTTTT
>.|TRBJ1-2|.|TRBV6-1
CASSAGSGGYTF
TGTGCCAGCAGTGCAGGGTCTGGTGGCTACACCTTC
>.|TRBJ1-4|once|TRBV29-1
CSVVLLGGGEKLFF
TGCAGCGTAGTCCTACTGGGCGGGGGTGAAAAACTGTTTTTT
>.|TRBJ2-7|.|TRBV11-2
CASRGGQIAREQYF
TGTGCCAGCAGGGGGGGACAGATCGCCCGTGAGCAGTACTTC
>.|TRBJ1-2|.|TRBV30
CAWSGQLVTAGYTF
TGTGCCTGGAGCGGACAGTTGGTCACGGCGGGCTACACCTTC
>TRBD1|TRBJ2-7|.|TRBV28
CASSAGTGQAYEQYF
TGTGCCAGCAGTGCCGGGACAGGCCAGGCGTACGAGCAGTACTTC
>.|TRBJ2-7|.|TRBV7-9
CASSLLLGQGSYKQYF
TGTGCCAGCAGCTTACTCTTGGGGCAGGGGTCCTACAAGCAGTACTTC
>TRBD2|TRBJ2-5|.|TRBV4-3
CASSQDFSGGPGETQYF
TGCGCCAGCAGCCAAGACTTTAGCGGGGGGCCGGGGGAGACCCAGTACTTC
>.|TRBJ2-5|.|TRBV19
CASSISILETQYF
TGTGCCAGTAGTATTAGTATTTTGGAGACCCAGTACTTC
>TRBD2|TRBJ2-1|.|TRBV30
CAWSGTSGGGEQFF
TGTGCCTGGAGTGGGACTAGCGGTGGGGGTGAGCAGTTCTTC
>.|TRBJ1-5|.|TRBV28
CASTISEGIGNQPQHF
TGTGCCAGCACGATTTCGGAGGGTATCGGCAATCAGCCCCAGCATTTT
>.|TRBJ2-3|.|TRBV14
CASSQDTAGTDTQYF
TGTGCCAGCAGCCAAGATACCGCGGGTACAGATACGCAGTATTTT
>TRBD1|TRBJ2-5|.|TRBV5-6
CASSRQGPFQETQYF
TGTGCCAGCAGCAGACAGGGACCCTTCCAAGAGACCCAGTACTTC
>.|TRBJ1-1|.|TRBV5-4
CASSLPTTESEAFF
TGTGCCAGCAGCTTACCAACGACTGAGTCTGAAGCTTTCTTT
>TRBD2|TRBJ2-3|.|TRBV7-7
CASSLGSGGATDTQYF
TGTGCTAGCAGCTTAGGTAGCGGGGGGGCCACAGATACGCAGTATTTT
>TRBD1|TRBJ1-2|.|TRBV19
CASSTGQGPPGYGYTF
TGTGCCAGTAGTACCGGACAGGGGCCCCCTGGCTATGGCTACACCTTC
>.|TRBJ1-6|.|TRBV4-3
CASSQDTGNSPLHF
TGCGCCAGCAGCCAAGACACAGGGAATTCACCCCTCCACTTT
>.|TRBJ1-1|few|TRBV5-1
CASSLAVGGEAFF
TGCGCCAGCAGCTTGGCCGTGGGAGGGGAAGCTTTCTTT
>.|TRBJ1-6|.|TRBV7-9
CASSVFDSPLHF
TGTGCCAGCAGCGTCTTCGATTCACCCCTCCACTTT
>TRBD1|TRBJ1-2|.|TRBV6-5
CASSYSTGYGYTF
TGTGCCAGCAGTTACTCGACAGGGTATGGCTACACCTTC
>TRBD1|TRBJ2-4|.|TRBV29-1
CSGLRDRENIQYF
TGCAGCGGGCTCCGGGACAGGGAAAACATTCAGTACTTC
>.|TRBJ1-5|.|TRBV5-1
CASSLDSYSNQPQHF
TGCGCCAGCAGCTTGGACAGTTATAGCAATCAGCCCCAGCATTTT
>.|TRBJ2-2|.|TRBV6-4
CASSLAATGELFF
TGTGCCAGCAGCCTTGCGGCCACCGGGGAGCTGTTTTTT
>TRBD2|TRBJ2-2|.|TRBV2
CASSQTRTSSGELFF
TGTGCCAGCAGTCAAACTAGGACTAGCTCCGGGGAGCTGTTTTTT